This TCR beta chain is from a study of T cells after yellow fever vaccination. It was through 5'RACE template switching that TCR cDNA was made, with a universal primer site and UMIs added. TCRdb fed the 5' RACE reads into MiXCR, producing one record per CDR3 protein. The sample carries over 300,000 distinct CDR3 sequences, approximately 4% recorded once. Trimming left V 1 base short and J 0 bases short, with 7 bases between. Germline loops: CDR1 MDHEN, CDR2 SYDVKM. This CDR3 region has 15 residues. Notes on this clonotype: As yet, its antigen is unknown.

Findings of the study overall: Contamination of FACS-sorted repertoires by abundant clonotypes from the bulk population could occur.

This chain uses TRBV28 with TRBJ1-5; D unresolved. The sequence derives from a man between 18 and 29 years old who received the YFV17D yellow fever vaccine. The material sequenced was PBMCs, taken 5 days after the yellow fever booster vaccination. In nucleotides, the CDR3 is TGTGCCAGCAGTTTATTCCCCTTTAGCAATCAGCCCCAGCATTTT. This codes for CASSLFPFSNQPQHF.